A selection of T cell receptor beta chains follows, all from one sample in a study of cytomegalovirus exposure and HLA in healthy donors. Profiled with immunoSEQ multiplex PCR; TCRdb holds only in-frame clones, not every one. Of roughly 200,000 clones in the sample, around 80% were seen once. The specimen sequenced was PBMCs. The receptor source for this set is a woman aged 25-40 years in good health and CMV-seronegative. Both conserved end residues are part of each CDR3. D genes are given only for firm matches. Expanded clones are given a class, and other clones once, few, many or no size at all.

D gene	J gene	V gene	clone size	CDR3 protein	CDR3 DNA
.	TRBJ2-1	TRBV5-4	once	CASRLDSYNEQFF	TGTGCCAGCAGATTGGACAGTTACAATGAGCAGTTCTTC
.	TRBJ1-2	TRBV6-5	.	CASSYERKNYGYTF	TGTGCCAGCAGTTACGAGCGGAAGAACTATGGCTACACCTTC
TRBD1	TRBJ2-1	TRBV7-6	.	CASSSDRGLYNEQFF	TGTGCCAGCAGCTCCGACAGGGGGCTCTACAATGAGCAGTTCTTC
.	TRBJ2-7	TRBV7-9	few	CASSFRINSEQYF	TGTGCCAGCAGCTTCAGGATTAACTCCGAGCAGTACTTC
.	TRBJ1-2	TRBV5-6	.	CASGFPDGLYGYTF	TGTGCCAGCGGGTTCCCTGACGGACTCTATGGCTACACCTTC
.	TRBJ2-3	TRBV6-5	.	CASSSPGKIDTQYF	TGTGCCAGCAGTTCGCCGGGAAAAATAGATACGCAGTATTTT
TRBD2	TRBJ2-3	TRBV5-1	.	CASSPGGTPTDTQYF	TGCGCCAGCAGCCCGGGGGGGACCCCTACAGATACGCAGTATTTT
TRBD1	TRBJ2-1	TRBV5-4	.	CASSLPGQAYNEQFF	TGTGCCAGCAGCTTACCGGGACAGGCCTACAATGAGCAGTTCTTC
.	TRBJ2-1	TRBV5-4	once	CASSSTVVNEQFF	TGTGCCAGCAGCTCCACTGTAGTCAATGAGCAGTTCTTC
TRBD1	TRBJ2-7	TRBV5-1	.	CASSLERTGGEQYF	TGCGCCAGCAGCTTGGAAAGGACAGGAGGCGAGCAGTACTTC
.	TRBJ2-2	TRBV5-1	.	CASSLVRGTGELFF	TGCGCCAGCAGCTTGGTTCGCGGCACCGGGGAGCTGTTTTTT
.	TRBJ1-4	TRBV6-5	once	CASSYSRGAEKLFF	TGTGCCAGCAGTTACTCCCGGGGTGCTGAAAAACTGTTTTTT
.	TRBJ1-2	TRBV29-1	.	CSGIVLAGAGYGYTF	TGCAGCGGCATTGTATTGGCAGGGGCGGGCTATGGCTACACCTTC
.	TRBJ2-1	TRBV2	.	CASRDGGANYNEQFF	TGTGCCAGCAGGGATGGCGGTGCAAACTACAATGAGCAGTTCTTC
.	TRBJ1-6	TRBV28	.	CASSGQLYNSPLHF	TGTGCCAGCAGTGGACAGCTCTATAATTCACCCCTCCACTTT
.	TRBJ1-1	TRBV5-1	.	CASSLVINTEAFF	TGCGCCAGCAGCTTGGTTATAAACACTGAAGCTTTCTTT
.	TRBJ2-5	TRBV18	.	CASSRQETQYF	TGTGCCAGCTCCCGCCAAGAGACCCAGTACTTC
.	TRBJ2-7	TRBV5-4	.	CASSSLDRRYEQYF	TGTGCCAGCAGCTCCCTCGACAGGCGATACGAGCAGTACTTC
.	TRBJ1-1	TRBV11-2	.	CASSFPTGNTEAFF	TGTGCCAGCAGCTTCCCGACGGGGAACACTGAAGCTTTCTTT
.	TRBJ2-2	TRBV25-1	once	CASRLAASNTGELFF	TGTGCCAGCCGTTTAGCGGCCTCGAACACCGGGGAGCTGTTTTTT
.	TRBJ2-2	TRBV9	.	CASSVAETGELFF	TGTGCCAGCAGCGTAGCCGAGACCGGGGAGCTGTTTTTT
.	TRBJ1-5	TRBV5-4	.	CASRDGNSNQPQHF	TGTGCCAGCAGGGACGGGAATAGCAATCAGCCCCAGCATTTT
TRBD1	TRBJ2-7	TRBV5-1	.	CASSNRTGPGKQYF	TGCGCCAGCAGCAATAGGACAGGTCCGGGGAAGCAGTACTTC
.	TRBJ2-7	TRBV30	.	CAWSGYSDEQYF	TGTGCCTGGAGTGGGTACTCGGACGAGCAGTACTTC
TRBD1	TRBJ2-7	TRBV4-1	.	CASSQREGGGSSYEQYF	TGCGCCAGCAGCCAACGGGAAGGGGGCGGATCATCCTACGAGCAGTACTTC
.	TRBJ2-3	TRBV5-1	.	CASHGRGISTDTQYF	TGCGCCAGCCACGGGCGGGGTATTAGCACAGATACGCAGTATTTT
TRBD1	TRBJ2-2	TRBV6-1	.	CASSARTGDTGELFF	TGTGCCAGCAGTGCCCGGACAGGGGACACCGGGGAGCTGTTTTTT
TRBD1	TRBJ1-5	TRBV19	.	CASSVGQRSNQPQHF	TGTGCCAGTAGTGTGGGACAGCGAAGCAATCAGCCCCAGCATTTT
.	TRBJ1-2	TRBV25-1	.	CASSAPGNYGYTF	TGTGCCAGCAGTGCGCCCGGGAACTATGGCTACACCTTC
TRBD1	TRBJ1-2	TRBV11-1	.	CASSRDRVHGYTF	TGTGCCAGCAGCCGAGACAGGGTGCATGGCTACACCTTC
.	TRBJ1-2	TRBV5-5	.	CASSLDGGYTF	TGTGCCAGCAGCTTGGACGGTGGCTACACCTTC
TRBD1	TRBJ2-1	TRBV28	.	CASSFQGAYNEQFF	TGTGCCAGCAGTTTTCAGGGGGCCTACAATGAGCAGTTCTTC
TRBD2	TRBJ2-2	TRBV9	.	CASSVRSGPNTGELFF	TGTGCCAGCAGCGTACGTAGCGGGCCTAACACCGGGGAGCTGTTTTTT
TRBD1	TRBJ2-1	TRBV29-1	many	CSVDRTGNRAEQFF	TGCAGCGTTGATCGGACAGGGAATCGAGCTGAGCAGTTCTTC
.	TRBJ2-1	TRBV5-1	.	CASSLGGRLNEQFF	TGCGCCAGCAGCTTGGGAGGGAGGCTCAATGAGCAGTTCTTC
TRBD1	TRBJ1-4	TRBV6-1	.	CASSASTGGVRVKLFF	TGTGCCAGCAGTGCGTCTACAGGGGGCGTTAGAGTAAAACTGTTTTTT
.	TRBJ1-5	TRBV11-2	.	CASSQTGDGQPQHF	TGTGCCAGCAGCCAGACAGGCGACGGGCAGCCCCAGCATTTT
TRBD1	TRBJ1-1	TRBV7-2	.	CASSLGGTVKAFF	TGTGCCAGCAGCTTAGGGGGGACAGTAAAAGCTTTCTTT
.	TRBJ2-3	TRBV7-9	few	CASSSTTDTQYF	TGTGCCAGCAGCTCGACTACAGATACGCAGTATTTT
.	TRBJ2-1	TRBV29-1	.	CSVIRDSRQEQFF	TGCAGCGTGATTCGGGACTCCCGACAGGAGCAGTTCTTC
.	TRBJ2-1	TRBV5-1	.	CASSLSNYLPGNEQFF	TGCGCCAGCAGCTTGTCAAACTACCTCCCTGGTAATGAGCAGTTCTTC
TRBD1	TRBJ2-7	TRBV10-2	once	CASVRGGGNNEQYF	TGCGCCAGCGTCCGAGGGGGCGGTAACAACGAGCAGTACTTC
TRBD1	TRBJ1-4	TRBV5-1	.	CASSLSGDRNEKLFF	TGCGCCAGCAGCTTGTCGGGGGACAGAAATGAAAAACTGTTTTTT
.	TRBJ2-5	TRBV19	once	CASSEGRDGTQYF	TGTGCCAGTAGTGAAGGGCGGGACGGGACCCAGTACTTC
TRBD1	TRBJ2-7	TRBV19	.	CASNRDRGYEQYF	TGTGCCAGTAACAGGGACAGGGGCTACGAGCAGTACTTC
TRBD1	TRBJ2-7	TRBV7-9	.	CASSRTGTGGYEQYF	TGTGCCAGCAGCCGCACCGGGACAGGAGGATACGAGCAGTACTTC
TRBD1	TRBJ1-2	TRBV7-2	.	CASSSQGAVIQGYTF	TGTGCCAGCAGCTCCCAGGGGGCGGTGATTCAGGGCTACACCTTC
.	TRBJ2-3	TRBV11-3	.	CASSLDPSGPDTQYF	TGTGCCAGCAGCTTAGATCCCAGCGGGCCAGATACGCAGTATTTT
.	TRBJ2-2	TRBV7-9	.	CAIQPNTGELFF	TGTGCCATACAGCCGAACACCGGGGAGCTGTTTTTT
.	TRBJ1-1	TRBV10-3	.	CAISESAGEDTEAFF	TGTGCCATCAGTGAGTCGGCGGGAGAGGACACTGAAGCTTTCTTT